This T cell receptor (beta chain) emerged from a study of T cells in Graves' hyperthyroidism and ophthalmopathy. If no ophthalmopathy progression occurred within 18 months, Graves' hyperthyroidism was stable. Subjects aged 18 to 65 presented with newly diagnosed hyperthyroidism of less than 2 months' duration. Looked up from germline, CDR1 is LGHNT and CDR2 is FRNRAP. CDR3 length: 12 amino acids. The source material, RNA transcripts, was used to amplify TCR beta CDR3 regions. An initial round of RT-PCR targeting the TCR CDR3 relied on the HTBI primer set. TCRdb fed the multiplex PCR reads into MiXCR, producing one record per CDR3 protein. The sample shows 610,000 or so distinct CDR3 sequences, just over 45% of them seen only once. Study results and caveats: Most expanded thyroid clonotypes above 0.001 also appeared in blood. Before onset, by a median of around 6.4 months, the model predicted ophthalmopathy.

With regard to this clonotype: Its antigen is undetermined. Since a much larger clone is just one base distant, this may be a read error.

Sequenced sample: peripheral blood or thyroid tissue (not recorded which). The genes are TRBV12-5 and TRBJ2-7; D gene uncertain. This receptor was obtained from a woman between 18 and 29 years old with Graves' hyperthyroidism. In DNA, the CDR3 is TGTGTTAGTGGTCTTCTTTCCTACGAGCAGTACTTC. It encodes CVSGLLSYEQYF.